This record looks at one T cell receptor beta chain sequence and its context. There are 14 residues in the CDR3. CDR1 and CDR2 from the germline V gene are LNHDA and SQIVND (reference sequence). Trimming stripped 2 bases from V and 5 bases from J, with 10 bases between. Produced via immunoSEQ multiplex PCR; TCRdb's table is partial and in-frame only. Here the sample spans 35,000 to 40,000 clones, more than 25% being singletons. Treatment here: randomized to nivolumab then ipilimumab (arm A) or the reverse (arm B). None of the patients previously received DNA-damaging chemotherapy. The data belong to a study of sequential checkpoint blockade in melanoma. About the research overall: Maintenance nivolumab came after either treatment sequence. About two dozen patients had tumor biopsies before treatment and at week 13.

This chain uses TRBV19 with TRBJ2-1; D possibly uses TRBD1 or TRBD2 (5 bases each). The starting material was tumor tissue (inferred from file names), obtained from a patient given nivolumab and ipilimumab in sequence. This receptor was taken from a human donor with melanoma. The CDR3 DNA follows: TGTGCCAGTAGTATATCGAGGGGTCACAATGAGCAGTTCTTC. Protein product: CASSISRGHNEQFF.